This TCR beta chain was obtained from a study of cytomegalovirus exposure and HLA in healthy donors. Study results and caveats: What was likely a sequencing artifact was a cluster of highly shared sequence variants.

Of note for this clone: Its antigen is not identified.

It was with 60 Vbeta and 13 Jbeta primers that the PCR ran. Libraries were prepared by immunoSEQ multiplex PCR; TCRdb keeps only in-frame clonotypes and omits some of them. The table lists around 110,000 clones. CDR1 is SQVTM, CDR2 ANQGSEA, per germline. V shed 1 base, J shed 5 bases, and the junction held 10 bases outside the gene matches. The CDR3 runs 16 residues. The chain couples TRBV29-1 to TRBJ1-1; 10 nucleotides align to TRBD1. The sequence was obtained from a man aged 25 to 45 in good health and CMV-seronegative. Sequencing was performed on PBMCs. CDR3 sequence: CSVEGRDRGLRTEAFF. CDR3 DNA: TGCAGCGTTGAAGGCAGAGACAGGGGGCTTAGAACTGAAGCTTTCTTT. Based on the CDR3 plus reference TRBV29-1 and TRBJ1-1, the full variable domain is SAVISQKPSRDICQRGTSLTIQCQVDSQVTMMFWYRQQPGQSLTLIATANQGSEATYESGFVIDKFPISRPNLTFSTLTVSNMSPEDSSIYLCSVEGRDRGLRTEAFFGQGTRLTVV.